The clone carrying this T cell receptor (beta chain) has only a few counts. The conserved final phenylalanine or tryptophan is absent from the CDR3, which likely points to a read error. The DNA is left out, because the CDR3 cannot be placed on it with certainty; the CDR3 is given as TCRdb lists it. Inclusive of both ends, the CDR3 amounts to 19 amino acids. Per germline, CDR1 SGHVS and CDR2 FNYEAQ. The sample is drawn from a study of tumor-infiltrating lymphocytes in oesophageal squamous cell carcinoma. TCRdb re-called the PCR reads with MiXCR, one entry per CDR3 protein. The table lists around 18,000 distinct CDR3 sequences, about 45% of them singletons, with more than 25% in the top ten.

This TCR came from a male donor with esophageal squamous cell carcinoma. The rearrangement joins TRBV7-6 to TRBJ2-7; no DNA check was done on the table's D call, TRBD1. The sample taken for sequencing was esophageal tumor tissue. The CDR3 reads CASSLEIGDRGGYGYTFGS.